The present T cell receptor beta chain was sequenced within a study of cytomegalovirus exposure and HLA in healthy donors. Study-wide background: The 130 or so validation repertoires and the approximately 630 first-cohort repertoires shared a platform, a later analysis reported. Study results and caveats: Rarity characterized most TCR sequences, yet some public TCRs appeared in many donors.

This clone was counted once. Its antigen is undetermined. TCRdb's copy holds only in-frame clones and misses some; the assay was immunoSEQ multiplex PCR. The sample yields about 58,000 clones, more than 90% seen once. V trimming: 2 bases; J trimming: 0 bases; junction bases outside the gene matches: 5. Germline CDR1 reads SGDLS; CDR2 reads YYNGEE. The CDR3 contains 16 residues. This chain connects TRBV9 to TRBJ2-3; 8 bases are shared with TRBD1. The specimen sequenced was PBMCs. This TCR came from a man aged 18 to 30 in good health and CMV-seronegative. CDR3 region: CASSVDRGLSTDTQYF. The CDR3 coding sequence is TGTGCCAGCAGCGTCGACAGGGGTCTAAGCACAGATACGCAGTATTTT. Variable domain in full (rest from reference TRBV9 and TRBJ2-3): DSGVTQTPKHLITATGQRVTLRCSPRSGDLSVYWYQQSLDQGLQFLIQYYNGEERAKGNILERFSAQQFPDLHSELNLSSLELGDSALYFCASSVDRGLSTDTQYFGPGTRLTVL.